This TCR beta chain came from a study of cytomegalovirus exposure and HLA in healthy donors. Study-wide results and caveats: Productive rates of about 87% or about 30% were seen for most TCR beta V segments in an earlier analysis.

The CDR3 extends over 11 amino acids. Germline V CDR1 and CDR2: SEHNR, FQNEAQ (reference sequence). With 60 Vbeta and 13 Jbeta primers, the PCR was carried out. Data came from immunoSEQ multiplex PCR; TCRdb stores just in-frame clones and leaves some out. The profile covers some 140,000 clones, with over 60% appearing a single time and less than 1.5% taken by the ten largest. Of note for this clone: The target antigen is unknown. Compared with germline, one end of the junction differs, possibly owing to a read error.

The clonotype was recovered from a male donor in good health and CMV-seropositive. This chain uses TRBV7-9 with TRBJ2-7; no reliable D call. The specimen sequenced was PBMCs. CDR3 residues: CSSRDINEQYF. Here the CDR3 DNA reads TGTTCCAGCCGTGACATAAACGAGCAGTACTTC.